This entry is about one T cell receptor (beta chain). Its antigen remains unknown. This sample was taken from a study of OX40 agonist ivuxolimab in advanced cancers. Study overall: Across the patients, intravenous ivuxolimab was delivered every 2 weeks at 0.01 to 10 mg/kg. Of mixed ages from about 20 to 80 and averaging about 56 years, the group was 65% to 85% male. The study reported partial responses in three patients: one hepatocellular carcinoma, two cutaneous melanoma.

The assay was immunoSEQ multiplex PCR, and TCRdb's table has in-frame clones only and misses some. This sample has 50,000 to 65,000 clones, with less than 95% found just once. Study outcomes and limitations: Still undetermined is the antigen specificity of the expanded peripheral T cells.

V trimming: 7 bases; J trimming: 6 bases; junction bases outside the gene matches: 23. Germline CDR1 and CDR2: LNHDA and SQIVND (reference sequence). This CDR3 is 19 amino acids long. Sequenced here: CD4+ or CD8+ T cells sorted from blood, sampled in a trial of the OX40 agonist ivuxolimab. This clonotype was obtained from an adult with an advanced solid tumor such as melanoma, head and neck, liver or kidney cancer. The rearrangement uses TRBV19 and TRBJ1-5; 8 bases line up with TRBD1. CDR3 sequence: CASTSWDRILSSYGQPQHF. DNA for the CDR3: TGTGCCAGTACGTCCTGGGACAGGATCCTCTCCTCGTACGGTCAGCCCCAGCATTTT.